Listed here are 13 T cell receptor beta chains from one sample, sequenced in a study of blood T cell repertoires in COVID-19. Only in-frame clones appear in the TCRdb table, and some are missing; sequencing was by immunoSEQ multiplex PCR. The data contain fewer than 300,000 clones, about 83% of them seen just once; the ten biggest clones take up approximately 9%. The sample consisted of peripheral blood. The receptors were gathered from a woman aged 50 to 65 who had recovered from COVID-19.

In its sample, this clone was seen a few times. V is TRBV5-4 and J is TRBJ1-1; TRBD1 matches at 10 bases. Trimming at V came to 0 bases and at J to 2 bases, leaving 4 bases not matched to a gene. Germline V gene lookup returns CDR1 SGHNT and CDR2 YYREEE (reference sequence). The CDR3 contains 16 residues. This chain's CDR3 is CASSLGTGGRNTEAFF. The CDR3 nucleotides are TGTGCCAGCAGCTTGGGGACAGGGGGTAGAAACACTGAAGCTTTCTTT.

The chain is built from TRBV3-1 (or the pseudogene TRBV3-2) and TRBJ2-7; 11 positions agree with TRBD1. There are 15 residues in the CDR3. V shed 4 bases and J 4 bases; nucleotides not matched to a gene: 6. Germline values: CDR1 LGHDT, CDR2 YNNKEL (reference sequence). CDR3 in amino acids: CASSPRDRGFYEQYF. The DNA of the CDR3 is TGTGCCAGCAGCCCGCGGGACAGGGGGTTTTACGAGCAGTACTTC.

The rearrangement joins TRBV28 to TRBJ2-2; D perhaps matches TRBD1 (6 bases). The V gene lost 7 bases and the J gene lost 0 bases, with 18 bases spanning the gap. The germline gives CDR1 MDHEN, CDR2 SYDVKM. CDR3 length: 17 residues. Written as DNA, the CDR3 is TGTGCCAGCAATACAAGGGGGTGGGATGCGAACACCGGGGAGCTGTTTTTT. It encodes CASNTRGWDANTGELFF.

This clone was recorded once. This sequence joins TRBV28 and TRBJ1-5; 8 bases line up with TRBD1. V was clipped by 4 bases and J by 6 bases; unmatched bases: 11. Germline-derived CDR1 and CDR2 are MDHEN and SYDVKM. The CDR3 has 16 residues. CDR3 nucleotide sequence: TGTGCCAGCAGTTCCGGACAGGGAGGTGGAAGTCAGCCCCAGCATTTT. Translating gives CASSSGQGGGSQPQHF. The full variable domain, rest sourced from reference TRBV28 and TRBJ1-5, is DVKVTQSSRYLVKRTGEKVFLECVQDMDHENMFWYRQDPGLGLRLIYFSYDVKMKEKGDIPEGYSVSREKKERFSLILESASTNQTSMYLCASSSGQGGGSQPQHFGDGTRLSIL.

V usage is TRBV19 and J usage is TRBJ1-6; 8 bases are a match to TRBD1. The junction had 9 bases not matched to a gene; V was cut back by 2 bases and J by 6 bases. The CDR3 spans 17 residues. Germline CDR1 and CDR2: LNHDA and SQIVND (reference sequence). The DNA of the CDR3 is TGTGCCAGTAGTATACAGACAGGGGCTCGGAGTAATTCACCCCTCCACTTT. This encodes CASSIQTGARSNSPLHF.

The chain couples TRBV4-3 to TRBJ2-1, with D possibly TRBD2 on 6 matching bases. The CDR3 totals 15 residues. Trimming took 1 base from V and 4 from J, leaving 11 bases between them. Germline V gene sequence: CDR1 LGHNA, CDR2 YSLEER. CDR3 region: CASSQGWAGYNEQFF. In DNA, the CDR3 is TGCGCCAGCAGCCAAGGATGGGCGGGGTACAATGAGCAGTTCTTC.

V gene TRBV7-8 combines with J gene TRBJ2-5; 11 bases map to TRBD2. The junction had 12 bases not matched to a gene; V was cut back by 1 base and J by 5 bases. The CDR3 totals 18 residues. CDR1 is SGHVS and CDR2 is FQNEAQ in the germline V gene. The CDR3, as DNA: TGTGCCAGCAGCTTAGGGAGGGCTAGCGGGAGGTTCCTGGAGACCCAGTACTTC. It specifies CASSLGRASGRFLETQYF. The complete variable domain, with remaining parts taken from reference TRBV7-8 and TRBJ2-5, reads GAGVSQSPRYKVAKRGQDVALRCDPISGHVSLFWYQQALGQGPEFLTYFQNEAQLDKSGLPSDRFFAERPEGSVSTLKIQRTQQEDSAVYLCASSLGRASGRFLETQYFGPGTRLLVL.

This clone was recorded a few times. The chain is built from TRBV19 and TRBJ1-6; TRBD1 agrees at 7 bases. Germline V CDR1 and CDR2: LNHDA, SQIVND (reference sequence). Trimming removed 1 base from V and 7 bases from J; junction bases left unmatched: 4. The CDR3 is 15 residues long. The CDR3 sequence: CASSIGQGGNSPLHF. CDR3 in DNA: TGTGCCAGTAGTATAGGACAGGGAGGAAATTCACCCCTCCACTTT.

This chain connects TRBV12-3 or TRBV12-4 to TRBJ2-7; maybe TRBD1 (7 bases). There are 12 residues in the CDR3. V was cut by 5 bases and J by 12 bases, with 17 bases left in between. CDR3 residues: CASSPQGGGTYF. DNA for the CDR3: TGTGCCAGCAGTCCCCAAGGAGGGGGCACGTACTTC.

The J gene is TRBJ2-1, the V gene TRBV24-1; 8 bases fit TRBD1. The junction had 7 bases not matched to a gene; V was cut back by 4 bases and J by 9 bases. Germline V CDR1 and CDR2: KGHDR, SFDVKD. CDR3 length: 14 amino acids. CDR3 sequence: CATSDSDRGGEQFF. In DNA form, the CDR3 reads TGTGCCACCAGTGACTCTGACAGGGGTGGTGAGCAGTTCTTC.

The chain has TRBV5-1 and TRBJ2-5, with D hard to call. Deletions cut 6 bases from V and 2 bases from J, with 17 bases between. Germline loops: CDR1 SGHRS, CDR2 YFSETQ. The CDR3 is 15 residues long. The CDR3 coding sequence is TGCGCCAGCACCTTTAGCCCTACCCCACAAGAGACCCAGTACTTC. Translated, it gives CASTFSPTPQETQYF.

This chain uses TRBV2 with TRBJ1-5; perhaps TRBD1 as D (6 bases). Germline values: CDR1 SNHLY, CDR2 FYNNEI. The CDR3 runs 14 residues. The V and J ends lost 3 bases and 4 bases respectively, with 10 bases between them. CDR3 nucleotides: TGTGCCAGCAGTGACAGGGGTCCGAATCAGCCCCAGCATTTT. It is translated as CASSDRGPNQPQHF.

The chain carries TRBV6-2 or TRBV6-3 and TRBJ2-7, with D tentatively TRBD1 (6 bases). The CDR3 has 15 amino acids. Looked up from germline, CDR1 is MNHEY and CDR2 is SVGEGT. Trimming took off 2 bases at V and 1 base at J, with 12 bases between the two ends. CDR3 sequence (DNA): TGTGCCAGCAGTTACCCGGACAGCGCGTCCTACGAGCAGTACTTC. This encodes CASSYPDSASYEQYF.